This TCR beta chain appears in the sequencing data of a study of control samples from healthy donors and cancer patients. Libraries were prepared by immunoSEQ multiplex PCR; TCRdb keeps only in-frame clonotypes and omits some of them. In the table there are 55,000 to 75,000 clones, around 87% of which are singletons. The CDR3 has 21 residues. The V gene end was trimmed by 4 bases and the J gene end by 0 bases; junction bases not matched to a gene: 14. Germline CDR1 reads SGDLS; CDR2 reads YYNGEE. Sequenced input: PBMCs. The chain has TRBV9 and TRBJ2-6; 12 bases match TRBD1. The origin of this receptor is a woman aged 50 to 60 with head and neck cancer. As DNA, the CDR3 is TGTGCCAGCAGCCCCCATTGGGGACAGGGGGCAGGGCGCTCTGGGGCCAACGTCCTGACTTTC. It translates to CASSPHWGQGAGRSGANVLTF.